This T cell receptor beta chain was retrieved from a study of PD-L1 blockade in urothelial cancer. Whole-study context: Patients arrived having already received 0 to 3 prior chemotherapy regimens. There were a median of approximately 130,000 T cells in blood samples.

The V gene lost 5 bases and the J gene lost 4 bases, with 17 bases spanning the gap. CDR1 and CDR2 (germline): SGHTA, FQGNSA. The length of the CDR3 is 15 residues. Stated time point: peripheral blood 6 weeks after treatment start. Sample numbers ranged from 1 to 8 per patient, encompassing pretreatment and on-treatment collections. Every PCR got spiked synthetic TCR analog templates. Profiled with immunoSEQ multiplex PCR; TCRdb holds only in-frame clones, not every one. The table includes approximately 28,000 clones, around four fifths detected once. Sequenced here: PBMCs, sampled around atezolizumab (anti-PD-L1) treatment. The V and J genes are TRBV7-2 and TRBJ1-1; TRBD1 might be the D (6 bases). The source of this sequence is a man in his sixties or seventies with urothelial cancer. The CDR3 loop reads CASSPRGRGFTEAFF. In DNA, the CDR3 is TGTGCCAGCAGCCCCCGGGGCAGGGGCTTCACTGAAGCTTTCTTT. The full variable domain, in which reference TRBV7-2 and TRBJ1-1 provide the parts outside the CDR3, is GAGVSQSPSNKVTEKGKDVELRCDPISGHTALYWYRQSLGQGLEFLIYFQGNSAPDKSGLPSDRFSAERTGGSVSTLTIQRTQQEDSAVYLCASSPRGRGFTEAFFGQGTRLTVV.